The entry below gives a single T cell receptor (beta chain) sequence along with its context. This clone's antigen is unknown. No much larger clone is present one base from it, and per-base qualities are unavailable. This entry is derived from a study of control samples from healthy donors and cancer patients (dated by TCRdb to the early 2020s). Based on the germline V gene, the CDR1 and CDR2 sequences are MNHEY and SVGAGI. The CDR3 runs 12 amino acids, cysteine and phenylalanine included. Kept here is only the CDR3 DNA, which spans 36 bases and is read in frame from base 1. Deletion took 6 bases off V and 13 bases off J, with a span of 18 bases between the germline ends. Library creation used the immunoSEQ multiplex PCR assay. Sourced from immuneACCESS, this table was stored by TCRdb with only in-frame sequences that have V and J called. A share of the clones is absent; for the studies checked, an unresolved V gene accounts for under half, and the remainder has no known explanation. Recorded for this sample are 100,000 to 150,000 clones; around nine tenths of them occurred a single time. The top ten clonotypes cover around 5.4% of the sample.

Sample: blood. This clonotype originated in a man younger than 30 in good health. The chain is assembled from TRBV6-5 and TRBJ1-2; D gene: possibly TRBD1, on 6 matching bases. The nucleotide sequence reads as follows: TGTGCCAGCAGACCCGGGGGGGCCCCTTTCACCTTC. This gives the protein CASRPGGAPFTF.